This T cell receptor (beta chain) was identified during a study of Tregs in tolerant kidney transplant recipients. Recipients received nonmyeloablative bone marrow transplants from related graft donors, with transient mixed chimerism. V lost 0 bases, J lost 4 bases, and 5 bases stayed unmatched. Per the germline V gene, CDR1 is MNHEY and CDR2 is SVGAGI. The CDR3 is 15 amino acids. Sequencing was performed with immunoSEQ multiplex PCR; in TCRdb, only in-frame clones are kept and a portion is missing. The sample has roughly 64,000 clones, about 90% seen once. This chain links TRBV6-5 with TRBJ1-2; TRBD1 agrees at 7 bases. This clonotype was obtained from a human patient who received a combined kidney and bone marrow transplant. Some T cells may arise from the graft donor. Sequenced material: CD4+ T cells from blood (PBMCs), taken 6 months after the transplant. The CDR3: CASSYSGPGGYGYTF. The CDR3 coding sequence is TGTGCCAGCAGTTACTCGGGTCCAGGGGGCTATGGCTACACCTTC.